This TCR beta chain was obtained from a study of T-cell reconstitution after alpha-beta-depleted transplantation in children. This CDR3 region has 15 residues. The V and J ends lost 5 bases and 5 bases respectively, with 16 bases between them. Per the germline V gene, CDR1 is MGHRA and CDR2 is YSYEKL. Preparation of the TCRbeta library involved a method that used unique molecular identifiers. MiXCR was run by TCRdb on the PCR reads, yielding one entry per CDR3 protein. The table records fewer than 450,000 distinct CDR3 sequences, under 20% of them present only once. As regards this clonotype: The target antigen is unknown.

Findings of the study overall: Expanded graft clones, several hundred of them, were reportedly the source of alpha-beta T cells about two months after transplant.

The V call is TRBV4-1, the J call TRBJ2-1; unclear D gene. Sequenced material: PBMCs, mostly from graft donor cells, taken 360 days after TCRalphabeta/CD19-depleted stem cell transplant. The receptor was derived from a male patient under 10 years old who had a stem cell transplant for acute lymphoblastic leukemia, so the T cells may come from the graft donor. CDR3 amino acids: CASSVALRPNNEQFF. CDR3 coding DNA: TGCGCCAGCAGCGTTGCACTTAGACCGAACAATGAGCAGTTCTTC.